This T cell receptor beta chain was retrieved from a study of CD8 T cells in Susac syndrome. Study results and caveats: It was acknowledged in the study that its TCR sequencing and HLA analysis involved a relatively small number of individuals.

From blood CD8+ and CD4+ T cells, TCR beta sequences were generated. Bulk CD8+ and CD4+ cells came from magnetic negative isolation; CD8+ TEMRA by FACS. V dropped 4 bases and J dropped 6 bases, with 20 bases sitting between them. This CDR3 has 15 amino acids. From germline, CDR1 is GTSNPN and CDR2 SVGIG (reference sequence). An input of about 0.45 to 1 ug of RNA was subjected to reverse transcription using random hexamers. Each CDR3 protein is one row after TCRdb ran MiXCR on the immunoSEQ multiplex PCR reads. The table includes 150,000 to 200,000 distinct CDR3 sequences, roughly 95% detected once. Worth noting for this clonotype: Its antigen is undetermined.

The sequenced sample was CD4+ T cells from PBMCs. The sequence was obtained from a human donor with multiple sclerosis. The V gene is TRBV30, the J gene TRBJ2-3; TRBD2 is a possible D gene (6 bases). This CDR3 reads CAWTRWRGISDTQYF. CDR3 sequence (DNA): TGTGCCTGGACGAGGTGGCGGGGAATAAGCGATACGCAGTATTTT.